This TCR beta chain was captured in a study of cytotoxic CD8 clonotypes in ibrutinib-treated CLL (dated by TCRdb to the early 2020s). Regarding the research as a whole: The cohort included roughly 15 treatment-naive and some 10 relapsed/refractory patients; 17 were IGHV unmutated. The response samples were drawn at a median of 12 months into treatment, with a range of about 6 to 40 months. Partial responses were observed in 24 patients and complete responses in 2; after a median follow-up of 68 months, remission was maintained in 15 or so patients and progression was observed in some 12. Cryopreserved peripheral blood mononuclear cells were obtained before treatment, at response, and at either sustained remission or disease progression. Patients were still on ibrutinib when every remission and progressive disease sample was collected. Longitudinal samples were available for about 30% of the 86 trial participants. An average of 255,043 productive templates and approximately 90,000 productive rearrangements was obtained per sample. Results and caveats for the whole study, not just this receptor: Clonality rose at ibrutinib response, remained stable during sustained remission, and dropped back toward baseline at progression. Baseline clonality was found to be higher than that of age-matched healthy donors and was strongly correlated with circulating CD8+ T-cell counts. Lymph node repertoires were not examined, and the timing of sampling was not matched between patients in sustained remission and those whose disease progressed. Public clonotypes were rare and either shrank or stayed stable during treatment, and the rise in clonality at ibrutinib response reflected expansion of private clonotypes.

Each clonotype received, on average, around 9.6x coverage in deep resolution sequencing performed on a MiSeq, where the target depth lay between 1 in 1 million and 1 in 200,000 T cells. TCR beta libraries were generated with the immunoSEQ hsTCRB Kit. On the authors' methods: Data were analyzed with ImmunoSEQ Data Assistant and ImmunoSEQ Analyzer, with V, D and J genes assigned per IMGT definitions. Clonality, which ranges from 0 to 1, was calculated by subtracting the normalized Shannon entropy of productive rearrangement frequencies from one. Public clonotype analysis was restricted to overrepresented clonotypes comprising at least 0.05% of each patient's repertoire. About a dozen repertoires from age-matched healthy donors, obtained from immuneACCESS, served as clonality controls. Held by TCRdb, this immuneACCESS table contains in-frame sequences only and omits some clones. Under half of the omission traces to an unresolved V gene where checked; the cause of the rest is unknown. The V and J calls and clone size were taken over from that table, and D and trimming were inferred from the DNA. This sample is represented by approximately 92,000 clones; roughly three quarters of them were singletons. The ten largest make up just under 25% of the sample.

About this clone itself: This clone's antigen is unknown. Base qualities are not provided; no much larger clone lies one nucleotide away.

Read against the paper, the sample's time point label means: 24 months on ibrutinib. Around 2 micrograms of genomic DNA were extracted from cryopreserved PBMCs for TCR beta library preparation. Longitudinal blood samples from CLL patients on ibrutinib monotherapy underwent high-throughput TCR beta sequencing. Patients were enrolled in a phase 2 open-label single-center ibrutinib monotherapy trial. The TCR was taken from a human donor with chronic lymphocytic leukemia. The sample consisted of PBMCs, taken after 24 months of ibrutinib treatment.

The sequenced DNA is TGTGCCAGCAGGCCAGCCGGAGGACAGACATACGAGCAGTACTTC. The resulting protein is CASRPAGGQTYEQYF. This chain is built from TRBV6-5 and TRBJ2-7; D gene: possibly TRBD1, on 6 matching bases. The CDR3 starts with the cysteine, ends with the phenylalanine, and has 15 residues. CDR3 DNA is the only sequence kept; it has 45 bases, read in frame from the first base. In the germline V gene, CDR1 corresponds to MNHEY and CDR2 to SVGAGI. The germline ends are 19 bases apart after V is trimmed by 6 bases and J by 4 bases.